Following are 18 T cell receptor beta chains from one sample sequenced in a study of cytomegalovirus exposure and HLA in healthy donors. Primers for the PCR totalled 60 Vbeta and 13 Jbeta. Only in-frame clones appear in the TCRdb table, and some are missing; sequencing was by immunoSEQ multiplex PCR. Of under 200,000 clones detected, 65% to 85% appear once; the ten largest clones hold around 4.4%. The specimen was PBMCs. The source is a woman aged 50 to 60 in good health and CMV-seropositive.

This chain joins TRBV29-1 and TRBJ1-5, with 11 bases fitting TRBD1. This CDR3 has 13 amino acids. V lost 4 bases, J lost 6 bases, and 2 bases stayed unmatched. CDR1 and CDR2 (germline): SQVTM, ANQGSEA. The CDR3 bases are TGCAGCGTTGGGGGACAGGGGGGTCAGCCCCAGCATTTT. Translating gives CSVGGQGGQPQHF.

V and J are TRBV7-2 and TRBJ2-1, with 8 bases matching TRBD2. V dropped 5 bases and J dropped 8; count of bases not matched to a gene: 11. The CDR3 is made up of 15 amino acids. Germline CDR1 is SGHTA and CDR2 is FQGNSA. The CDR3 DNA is TGTGCCAGCAGCCGTCCGGGACTAGAGAGGGATGAGCAGTTCTTC. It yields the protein CASSRPGLERDEQFF.

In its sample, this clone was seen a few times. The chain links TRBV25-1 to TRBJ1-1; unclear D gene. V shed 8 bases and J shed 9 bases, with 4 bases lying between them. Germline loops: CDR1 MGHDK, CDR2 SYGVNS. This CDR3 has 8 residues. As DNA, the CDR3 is TGTGCCAGCCCCAAAGCTTTCTTT. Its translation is CASPKAFF.

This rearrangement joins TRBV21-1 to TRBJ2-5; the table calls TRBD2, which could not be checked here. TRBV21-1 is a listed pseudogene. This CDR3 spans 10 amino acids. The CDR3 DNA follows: TGTGCCAGCACCCCGGAGACCCAGTACTTC. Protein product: CASTPETQYF.

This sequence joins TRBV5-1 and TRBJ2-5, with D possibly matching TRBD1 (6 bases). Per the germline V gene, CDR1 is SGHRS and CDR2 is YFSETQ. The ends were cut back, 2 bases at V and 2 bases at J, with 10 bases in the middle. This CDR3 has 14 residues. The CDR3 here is CASSLGGGQETQYF. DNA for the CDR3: TGCGCCAGCAGCTTAGGGGGTGGGCAAGAGACCCAGTACTTC.

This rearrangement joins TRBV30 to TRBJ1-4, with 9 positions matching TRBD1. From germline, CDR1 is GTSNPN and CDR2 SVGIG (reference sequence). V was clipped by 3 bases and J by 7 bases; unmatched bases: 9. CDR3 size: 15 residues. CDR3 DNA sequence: TGTGCCTGGAGCATTACAGGGGGCACGGGTGAAAAACTGTTTTTT. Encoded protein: CAWSITGGTGEKLFF.

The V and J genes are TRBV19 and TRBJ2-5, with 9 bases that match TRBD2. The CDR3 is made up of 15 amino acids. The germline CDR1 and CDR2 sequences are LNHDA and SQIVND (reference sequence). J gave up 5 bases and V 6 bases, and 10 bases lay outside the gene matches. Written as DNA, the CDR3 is TGTGCCAGTAGAGGCTTGGCGGGAGGGCAGGAGACCCAGTACTTC. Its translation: CASRGLAGGQETQYF.

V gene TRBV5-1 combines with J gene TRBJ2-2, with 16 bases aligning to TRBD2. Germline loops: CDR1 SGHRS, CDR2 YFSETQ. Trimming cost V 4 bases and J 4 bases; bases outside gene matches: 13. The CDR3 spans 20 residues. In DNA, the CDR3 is TGCGCCAGCAGCCCTATGGGACTAGCGGGAGGGCCACCCTCCACCGGGGAGCTGTTTTTT. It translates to CASSPMGLAGGPPSTGELFF. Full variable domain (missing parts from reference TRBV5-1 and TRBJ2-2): KAGVTQTPRYLIKTRGQQVTLSCSPISGHRSVSWYQQTPGQGLQFLFEYFSETQRNKGNFPGRFSGRQFSNSRSEMNVSTLELGDSALYLCASSPMGLAGGPPSTGELFFGEGSRLTVL.

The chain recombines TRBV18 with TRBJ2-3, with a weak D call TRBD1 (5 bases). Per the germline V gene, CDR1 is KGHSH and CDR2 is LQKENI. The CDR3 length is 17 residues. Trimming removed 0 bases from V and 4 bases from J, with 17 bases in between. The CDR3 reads CASSPPGVPGGADTQYF. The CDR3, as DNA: TGTGCCAGCTCACCACCAGGGGTCCCGGGTGGAGCAGATACGCAGTATTTT. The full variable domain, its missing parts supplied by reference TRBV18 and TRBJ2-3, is NAGVMQNPRHLVRRRGQEARLRCSPMKGHSHVYWYRQLPEEGLKFMVYLQKENIIDESGMPKERFSAEFPKEGPSILRIQQVVRGDSAAYFCASSPPGVPGGADTQYFGPGTRLTVL.

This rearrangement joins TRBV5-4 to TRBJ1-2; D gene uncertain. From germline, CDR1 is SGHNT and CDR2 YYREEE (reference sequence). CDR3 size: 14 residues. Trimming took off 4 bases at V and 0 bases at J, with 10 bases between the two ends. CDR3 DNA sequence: TGTGCCAGCAGCCAGATATATTCTAACTATGGCTACACCTTC. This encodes CASSQIYSNYGYTF.

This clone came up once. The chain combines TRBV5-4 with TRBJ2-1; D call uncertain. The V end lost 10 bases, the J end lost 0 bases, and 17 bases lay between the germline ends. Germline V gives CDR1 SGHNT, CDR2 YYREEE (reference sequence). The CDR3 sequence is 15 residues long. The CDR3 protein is CAVGRPSSSYNEQFF. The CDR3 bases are TGTGCCGTGGGCCGGCCGTCGAGCTCCTACAATGAGCAGTTCTTC.

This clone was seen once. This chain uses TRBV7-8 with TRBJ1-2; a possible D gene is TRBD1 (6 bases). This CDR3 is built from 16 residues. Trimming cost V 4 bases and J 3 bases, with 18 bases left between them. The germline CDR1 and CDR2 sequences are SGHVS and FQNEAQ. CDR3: CASSSTLGAPYYGYTF. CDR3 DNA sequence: TGTGCCAGCAGCTCAACCCTGGGGGCCCCCTACTATGGCTACACCTTC.

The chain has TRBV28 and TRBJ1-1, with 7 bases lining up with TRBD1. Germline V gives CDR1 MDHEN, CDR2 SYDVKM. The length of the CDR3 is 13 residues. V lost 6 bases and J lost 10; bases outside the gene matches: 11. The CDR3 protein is CASSSLSTGRAFF. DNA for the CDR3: TGTGCCAGCAGCTCCCTCTCGACAGGGAGAGCTTTCTTT.

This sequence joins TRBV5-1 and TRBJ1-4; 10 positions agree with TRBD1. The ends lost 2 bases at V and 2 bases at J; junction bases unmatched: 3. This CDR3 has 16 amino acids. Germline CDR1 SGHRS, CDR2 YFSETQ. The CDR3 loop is CASSFGTGVTNEKLFF. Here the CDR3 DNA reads TGCGCCAGCAGCTTCGGGACAGGGGTCACTAATGAAAAACTGTTTTTT.

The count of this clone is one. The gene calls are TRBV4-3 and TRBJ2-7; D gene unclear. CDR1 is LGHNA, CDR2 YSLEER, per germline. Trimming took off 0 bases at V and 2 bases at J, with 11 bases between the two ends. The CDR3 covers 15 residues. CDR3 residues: CASSQDGGFTYEQYF. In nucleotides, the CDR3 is TGCGCCAGCAGCCAAGACGGCGGTTTCACCTACGAGCAGTACTTC.

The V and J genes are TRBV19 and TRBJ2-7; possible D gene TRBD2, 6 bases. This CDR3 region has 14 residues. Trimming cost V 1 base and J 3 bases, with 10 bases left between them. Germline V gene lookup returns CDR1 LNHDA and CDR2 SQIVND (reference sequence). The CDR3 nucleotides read TGTGCCAGTAGTATAGCTAGCGATAACTACGAGCAGTACTTC. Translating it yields CASSIASDNYEQYF.

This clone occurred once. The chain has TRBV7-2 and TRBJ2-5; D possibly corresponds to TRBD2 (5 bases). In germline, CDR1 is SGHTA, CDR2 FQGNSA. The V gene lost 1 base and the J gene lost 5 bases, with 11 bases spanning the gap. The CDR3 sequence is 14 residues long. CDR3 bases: TGTGCCAGCAGCTTAGTCGCTAGCTGGGAGACCCAGTACTTC. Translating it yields CASSLVASWETQYF. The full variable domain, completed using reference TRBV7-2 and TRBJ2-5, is GAGVSQSPSNKVTEKGKDVELRCDPISGHTALYWYRQSLGQGLEFLIYFQGNSAPDKSGLPSDRFSAERTGGSVSTLTIQRTQQEDSAVYLCASSLVASWETQYFGPGTRLLVL.

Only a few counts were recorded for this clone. CDR3 protein: CASSLGQRGRHNEQFF. The CDR3 DNA sequence: TGTGCCAGCAGCTTGGGGCAGCGGGGGCGCCACAATGAGCAGTTCTTC. This chain links TRBV5-4 with TRBJ2-1; 8 nucleotides line up with TRBD2. CDR1 and CDR2 (germline): SGHNT, YYREEE (reference sequence). This CDR3 contains 16 residues. Unmatched junction bases numbered 7, after V lost 0 bases and J lost 5 bases.